This record concerns one TCR beta chain sequence. Sequenced by immunoSEQ multiplex PCR; TCRdb stores in-frame clones only, minus some. The data show some 70,000 clones, with around 90% seen just once and just under 7.5% held by the top ten. Trimming left V 1 base short and J 3 bases short, with 7 bases between. CDR1 is LGHNA, CDR2 YNFKEQ, per germline. The CDR3 runs 14 residues. This entry is derived from a study of blood T cell repertoires in COVID-19. The specimen was peripheral blood. The receptor's source is a man aged 35 to 55 with COVID-19, enrolled during active disease. The chain couples TRBV4-2 to TRBJ2-4; D is possibly TRBD2 (6 bases). Here the CDR3 reads CASSQAGGKNIQYF. CDR3 bases: TGTGCCAGCAGCCAAGCCGGGGGCAAAAACATTCAGTACTTC.